Many counts were recorded for the clone carrying this T cell receptor (beta chain). This sample was included in a study of read filtering for tumor transcriptome and immune sequencing. Study at large: Among patients, approximately 17 were male and around 15 female, aged roughly 45 to 80 (mean around 66). After DNase treatment, RNA was made into whole-transcriptome libraries.

The CDR3 is 17 amino acids. Trimming took 0 bases from V and 8 from J; bases not matched to a gene: 8. Germline CDR1 reads KGHSH; CDR2 reads LQKENI. Molecular barcoded adaptors covering alpha/delta and beta/gamma chains were used on around 400 ng RNA. From the reads, TCRdb called clonotypes with MiXCR, one entry per CDR3 protein. The sample gives 35,000 to 50,000 distinct CDR3 sequences, approximately 12% of which show up once; approximately 37% is in the top ten. This TCR was sampled from a donor at least 40 years old with multiple myeloma. V gene TRBV18 combines with J gene TRBJ2-1; TRBD2 matches 12 bases. Sequencing input: a population of CD138-negative cells sorted from bone marrow. Written as DNA, the CDR3 is TGTGCCAGCTCACCACCGGTCCTAGCGGGGGGGCACGATGAGCAGTTCTTC. Translated: CASSPPVLAGGHDEQFF.